This TCR beta chain appears in the sequencing data of a study of cytomegalovirus exposure and HLA in healthy donors. The CDR3 is 15 residues long. Germline CDR1 reads SEHNR; CDR2 reads FQNEAQ (reference sequence). Germline trimming cut 3 bases from V and 2 bases from J; bases unmatched to any gene: 4. Vbeta (60) and Jbeta (13) primers were used in the PCR. TCRdb keeps only in-frame clones here, not all; method: immunoSEQ multiplex PCR. The profile covers 150,000 to 200,000 clones, with roughly 80% appearing a single time and approximately 1.4% taken by the ten largest. This clone showed up just a few times.

This clonotype originated in a woman aged 50 to 65 in good health and CMV-seronegative. The sequencing sample was made of PBMCs. This chain links TRBV7-9 with TRBJ1-3; 7 bases agree with TRBD1. CDR3 nucleotide sequence: TGTGCCAGCAGCTTGGCAGGGGGTACTGGAAACACCATATATTTT. Translation gives CASSLAGGTGNTIYF.